Listed below are T cell receptor beta chains from one sample, sequenced in a study of blood T cells in healthy people across ages. TCRdb used MiXCR to reprocess the 5' RACE reads, holding one entry per CDR3 protein. This sample has 1.5 million to 1.9 million distinct CDR3 sequences; roughly two fifths occur once, and the top ten carry about 4.1%. Sequences were obtained from blood. These receptors all stem from a woman younger than 30 in good health. CDR3s include the opening cysteine and the closing phenylalanine or tryptophan. A D gene is named only where the DNA matches it firmly. Rows may omit the clone size; those that give it use once, few, many or a size class.

DNA: TGTGCCAGCGCGGCGAGCTTCCATGAGCAGTTCTTC
CDR3: CASAASFHEQFF
size: NA
D: NA
V: TRBV12-3/TRBV12-4
J: TRBJ2-1

DNA: TGTGCCAGCAGCCAGCTTAGCGGGGGAGGATACAATGAGCAGTTCTTC
CDR3: CASSQLSGGGYNEQFF
size: NA
D: TRBD2
V: TRBV14
J: TRBJ2-1

DNA: TGTGCCAGCAGTCATCCGGGACAGCTTAACTATGGCTACACCTTC
CDR3: CASSHPGQLNYGYTF
size: few
D: TRBD1
V: TRBV5-6
J: TRBJ1-2

DNA: TGTGCCATCAGTGAGACCGGGACGGGGAACACTGAAGCTTTCTTT
CDR3: CAISETGTGNTEAFF
size: NA
D: NA
V: TRBV10-3
J: TRBJ1-1

DNA: TGTGCCAGCATCAGCATTAACAATGAGCAGTTCTTC
CDR3: CASISINNEQFF
size: few
D: NA
V: TRBV11-2
J: TRBJ2-1

DNA: TGTGCCAGCAATACCGGGACGGTGAACACTGAAGCTTTCTTT
CDR3: CASNTGTVNTEAFF
size: NA
D: NA
V: TRBV12-3/TRBV12-4
J: TRBJ1-1

DNA: TGTGCCAGCAGCAAAACTGGACAGGGCCCTAGTTACGTCCTGACTTTC
CDR3: CASSKTGQGPSYVLTF
size: NA
D: NA
V: TRBV21-1
J: TRBJ2-6

DNA: TGTGCCAGCAGCCACGAGAGGGGCCGCCGCACAGATACGCAGTATTTT
CDR3: CASSHERGRRTDTQYF
size: few
D: NA
V: TRBV12-3/TRBV12-4
J: TRBJ2-3

DNA: TGTGCCAGCAGTTTCCGGGACAGGGGAAACATTCAGTACTTC
CDR3: CASSFRDRGNIQYF
size: once
D: TRBD1
V: TRBV25-1
J: TRBJ2-4

DNA: TGTGCCAGCAGTTCTATTACTAGCGGCTCCTACGAGCAGTACTTC
CDR3: CASSSITSGSYEQYF
size: few
D: TRBD2
V: TRBV27
J: TRBJ2-7

DNA: TGCGCCAGCAGCCAAGGCGGGGGTACCAATCAGCCCCAGCATTTT
CDR3: CASSQGGGTNQPQHF
size: few
D: NA
V: TRBV4-1
J: TRBJ1-5

DNA: TGCGCCAGCAGCGTAGGGGGAGTGGAGAACTACGAGCAGTACTTC
CDR3: CASSVGGVENYEQYF
size: few
D: NA
V: TRBV5-1
J: TRBJ2-7

DNA: TGTGCCAGCACGAGTGTGGACAGGAACTATGGCTGCACCTTC
CDR3: CASTSVDRNYGCTF
size: NA
D: TRBD1
V: TRBV28
J: TRBJ1-2

DNA: TGTGCCTCGACTCCTCGGGAAAGTTTCTTT
CDR3: CASTPRESFF
size: NA
D: NA
V: TRBV30
J: TRBJ1-1

DNA: TGTGCCAGCAGCCAACCGGGGAGCTCCTACAATGAGCAGTTCTTC
CDR3: CASSQPGSSYNEQFF
size: many
D: NA
V: TRBV14
J: TRBJ2-1

DNA: TGCGCCAGCAGCCAAGGTGGCATAGCGGGGGAAGAGACCCAGTACTTC
CDR3: CASSQGGIAGEETQYF
size: NA
D: TRBD2
V: TRBV4-3
J: TRBJ2-5

DNA: TGTGCCAGCAGCCCCACAGGGTGGTATGGCTACGAGCAGTACTTC
CDR3: CASSPTGWYGYEQYF
size: NA
D: NA
V: TRBV9
J: TRBJ2-7

DNA: TGCGCCAGCAGCCACCGAGGTAGCGGGAGTAATACAGATACGCAGTATTTT
CDR3: CASSHRGSGSNTDTQYF
size: NA
D: TRBD2
V: TRBV4-3
J: TRBJ2-3

DNA: TGTGCCAGCAGTTTTCCGGGACAGCAAACCTACGAGCAGTACTTC
CDR3: CASSFPGQQTYEQYF
size: few
D: TRBD1
V: TRBV12-3/TRBV12-4
J: TRBJ2-7

DNA: TGTGCCAGCAGGGACGGATTTTTCTCCTACGAGCAGTACTTC
CDR3: CASRDGFFSYEQYF
size: NA
D: NA
V: TRBV6-7
J: TRBJ2-7

DNA: TGTGCCAGCAGCGTAGGTACCCGCTTTGGGGCTAGGAATGAGCAGTACTTC
CDR3: CASSVGTRFGARNEQYF
size: NA
D: NA
V: TRBV9
J: TRBJ2-7

DNA: TGCAGCGTTATTGGACATCTCTCCTACAATGAGCAGTTCTTC
CDR3: CSVIGHLSYNEQFF
size: NA
D: NA
V: TRBV29-1
J: TRBJ2-1

DNA: TGCGCCAGCAGCCAAGATCCGGGACCTGTGCAGTTCTTC
CDR3: CASSQDPGPVQFF
size: few
D: NA
V: TRBV4-1
J: TRBJ2-1

DNA: TGTGCCACCAGCAGAGATCCGGCCCTCTACGAGCAGTACTTC
CDR3: CATSRDPALYEQYF
size: few
D: NA
V: TRBV15
J: TRBJ2-7

DNA: TGTGCCAGCAGTTTTTACGGGACAGGGGGCGCCTATGGCTACACCTTC
CDR3: CASSFYGTGGAYGYTF
size: NA
D: TRBD1
V: TRBV12-3/TRBV12-4
J: TRBJ1-2

DNA: TGTGCCAGCAGCTCCGGGACAGGGTATCGCGGCTATGGCTACACCTTC
CDR3: CASSSGTGYRGYGYTF
size: NA
D: TRBD1
V: TRBV11-2
J: TRBJ1-2

DNA: TGTGCCAGTCTAATTAGCACAGATACGCAGTATTTT
CDR3: CASLISTDTQYF
size: NA
D: NA
V: TRBV2
J: TRBJ2-3

DNA: TGCAGTGCTCCTAGCGGATACTCTGGGGCCAACGTCCTGACTTTC
CDR3: CSAPSGYSGANVLTF
size: NA
D: TRBD2
V: TRBV20-1
J: TRBJ2-6

DNA: TGTGCCAGCAGTCCGGGACAGGCCCTCAGGCCCCAGCATTTT
CDR3: CASSPGQALRPQHF
size: NA
D: TRBD1
V: TRBV27
J: TRBJ1-5

DNA: TGTGCCAGCAGCTTAGGGGGACTAGCGTTCCAAGAGACCCAGTACTTC
CDR3: CASSLGGLAFQETQYF
size: NA
D: TRBD2
V: TRBV7-2
J: TRBJ2-5

DNA: TGTGCCAGCAGTCCTCACATCTCCGAGACCCAGTACTTC
CDR3: CASSPHISETQYF
size: few
D: NA
V: TRBV25-1
J: TRBJ2-5

DNA: TGCGCCAGCAGCTTGGACACGAACTCCTACGAGCAGTACTTC
CDR3: CASSLDTNSYEQYF
size: NA
D: NA
V: TRBV5-1
J: TRBJ2-7

DNA: TGTGCCAGCAGTCCCACAGTTTTAAACTACAATGAGCAGTTCTTC
CDR3: CASSPTVLNYNEQFF
size: few
D: NA
V: TRBV12-3/TRBV12-4
J: TRBJ2-1

DNA: TGTGCCAGCAGCAAGACAGGGATCTCCTACGAGCAGTACTTC
CDR3: CASSKTGISYEQYF
size: few
D: TRBD1
V: TRBV3-1
J: TRBJ2-7

DNA: TGTGCCAGCAGCTTAATGGGGACGGACACTGAAGCTTTCTTT
CDR3: CASSLMGTDTEAFF
size: NA
D: NA
V: TRBV7-9
J: TRBJ1-1

DNA: TGTGCCAGCAGTGAGACTAGCGGGGGGTTCTACGAGCAGTACTTC
CDR3: CASSETSGGFYEQYF
size: few
D: TRBD2
V: TRBV28
J: TRBJ2-7

DNA: TGTGCCAGCAGGGACTACGCCTACGAGCAGTACTTC
CDR3: CASRDYAYEQYF
size: once
D: NA
V: TRBV6-6
J: TRBJ2-7

DNA: TGCAGTGCTAGATTCGTAAACTCCTACGAGCAGTACTTC
CDR3: CSARFVNSYEQYF
size: few
D: NA
V: TRBV20-1
J: TRBJ2-7

DNA: TGCAGTGCCGGCAGGGGCTTTGGGGAGCTGTTTTTT
CDR3: CSAGRGFGELFF
size: NA
D: NA
V: TRBV20-1
J: TRBJ2-2

DNA: TGTGCCAGCAGTCCCTCCTTTGGTCCCACGGGGTACACCTTC
CDR3: CASSPSFGPTGYTF
size: NA
D: NA
V: TRBV12-3/TRBV12-4
J: TRBJ1-2

DNA: TGTGCCAGCAGTTACGCCTCCCGGAGGGGAGTCACAGATACGCAGTATTTT
CDR3: CASSYASRRGVTDTQYF
size: few
D: NA
V: TRBV6-5
J: TRBJ2-3

DNA: TGTGCCAGCAGTTCCCCTTTCCCTGAGCAGTTCTTC
CDR3: CASSSPFPEQFF
size: few
D: NA
V: TRBV28
J: TRBJ2-1

DNA: TGTGCCAGCAGCACCGGGACAGGGAGCGGCTACACCTTC
CDR3: CASSTGTGSGYTF
size: few
D: TRBD1
V: TRBV7-3
J: TRBJ1-2

DNA: TGTGCCAGCAGTTACTTGCAAGAACTGTTTTTT
CDR3: CASSYLQELFF
size: few
D: NA
V: TRBV6-6
J: TRBJ1-4

DNA: TGCGCCAGCAGCCAAGGACTAGCAGGCGCAGATACGCAGTATTTT
CDR3: CASSQGLAGADTQYF
size: many
D: TRBD2
V: TRBV4-3
J: TRBJ2-3

DNA: TGCGCCAGCAGCCAAGAAGGGAGAGGCGAGACCCAGTACTTC
CDR3: CASSQEGRGETQYF
size: once
D: NA
V: TRBV4-3
J: TRBJ2-5

DNA: TGTGCCAGTAGATCGGACAGAGTAGTTGGCATTAGCAATCAGCCCCAGCATTTT
CDR3: CASRSDRVVGISNQPQHF
size: NA
D: NA
V: TRBV19
J: TRBJ1-5

DNA: TGCGCCAGCAGCCAGTCTCTAGCTTACGATGAGCAGTTCTTC
CDR3: CASSQSLAYDEQFF
size: NA
D: NA
V: TRBV4-3
J: TRBJ2-1

DNA: TGTGCCAGCAGCGAGAACGGAGCCTGGAGGGGTGAGCAGTTCTTC
CDR3: CASSENGAWRGEQFF
size: NA
D: NA
V: TRBV3-1
J: TRBJ2-1

DNA: TGTGCCAGCAGGGACCCCGTTTGGGCTGCGAAAGAGACCCAGTACTTC
CDR3: CASRDPVWAAKETQYF
size: few
D: NA
V: TRBV2
J: TRBJ2-5

DNA: TGTACCAGCAGCCAGGCCCTCTTTGAAGCTTTCTTT
CDR3: CTSSQALFEAFF
size: NA
D: NA
V: TRBV7-8
J: TRBJ1-1

DNA: TGCAGTGCTAGAGCGGGACTAGACAATGAGCAGTTCTTC
CDR3: CSARAGLDNEQFF
size: NA
D: TRBD2
V: TRBV20-1
J: TRBJ2-1